This is a list of T cell receptor beta chains from one sample in a study of blood T cell repertoires in COVID-19. The protocol was immunoSEQ multiplex PCR, while the TCRdb copy is restricted to in-frame clones and leaves out a portion. Of 160,000 or so clones listed, roughly 89% are singletons. Source material: peripheral blood. These receptors all stem from a woman between 50 and 59 years old with acute or convalescent COVID-19. Both conserved end residues are part of each CDR3. D genes are given only for firm matches. Part of the rows lack a size; the others show once, few, many or a class for expanded clones.

clone_size: -; j_call: TRBJ1-2; d_call: -; cdr3_length: 17; v_call: TRBV9; cdr3_aa: CAGSAAPSDMTNYGYTF; cdr3_nt: TGTGCCGGCAGCGCGGCGCCCTCGGACATGACTAACTATGGCTACACCTTC
clone_size: -; j_call: TRBJ1-1; d_call: -; cdr3_length: 13; v_call: TRBV6-2/TRBV6-3; cdr3_aa: CASRPTGSTEAFF; cdr3_nt: TGTGCCAGCAGACCTACAGGTAGCACTGAAGCTTTCTTT
clone_size: -; j_call: TRBJ1-1; d_call: -; cdr3_length: 16; v_call: TRBV11-2; cdr3_aa: CASSPIRSQTNTEAFF; cdr3_nt: TGTGCCAGCAGCCCTATCCGGTCACAGACGAACACTGAAGCTTTCTTT
clone_size: -; j_call: TRBJ2-5; d_call: -; cdr3_length: 12; v_call: TRBV2; cdr3_aa: CASSGSGETQYF; cdr3_nt: TGTGCCAGCAGCGGTAGCGGAGAGACCCAGTACTTC
clone_size: -; j_call: TRBJ1-4; d_call: TRBD1; cdr3_length: 15; v_call: TRBV6-6; cdr3_aa: CATSGTGATNEKLFF; cdr3_nt: TGTGCCACTTCTGGGACAGGGGCAACTAATGAAAAACTGTTTTTT
clone_size: -; j_call: TRBJ1-3; d_call: -; cdr3_length: 13; v_call: TRBV11-3; cdr3_aa: CASSLASGNTIYF; cdr3_nt: TGTGCCAGCAGCTTAGCATCTGGAAACACCATATATTTT
clone_size: -; j_call: TRBJ2-1; d_call: -; cdr3_length: 14; v_call: TRBV13; cdr3_aa: CASKSVRGANEQFF; cdr3_nt: TGTGCCAGTAAAAGCGTCCGGGGGGCAAATGAGCAGTTCTTC
clone_size: -; j_call: TRBJ2-1; d_call: TRBD1; cdr3_length: 13; v_call: TRBV18; cdr3_aa: CASSTGQGNEQFF; cdr3_nt: TGTGCCAGCTCAACCGGACAGGGGAATGAGCAGTTCTTC
clone_size: -; j_call: TRBJ1-6; d_call: TRBD1; cdr3_length: 14; v_call: TRBV5-6; cdr3_aa: CASRGRTGNSPLHF; cdr3_nt: TGTGCCAGCAGGGGCCGGACAGGGAATTCACCCCTCCACTTT
clone_size: -; j_call: TRBJ2-2; d_call: -; cdr3_length: 15; v_call: TRBV19; cdr3_aa: CASSISGADTGELFF; cdr3_nt: TGTGCCAGTAGTATAAGTGGGGCGGACACCGGGGAGCTGTTTTTT
clone_size: once; j_call: TRBJ2-3; d_call: TRBD1; cdr3_length: 15; v_call: TRBV24-1; cdr3_aa: CATTKTGDITDTQYF; cdr3_nt: TGTGCCACCACCAAGACAGGGGATATTACAGATACGCAGTATTTT
clone_size: -; j_call: TRBJ2-3; d_call: -; cdr3_length: 13; v_call: TRBV7-3; cdr3_aa: CASSPGGADTQYF; cdr3_nt: TGTGCCAGCAGTCCGGGGGGCGCAGATACGCAGTATTTT
clone_size: -; j_call: TRBJ1-4; d_call: TRBD1; cdr3_length: 15; v_call: TRBV15; cdr3_aa: CATSRELRTGEKLFF; cdr3_nt: TGTGCCACCAGCAGAGAATTGCGGACAGGTGAAAAACTGTTTTTT
clone_size: -; j_call: TRBJ1-1; d_call: -; cdr3_length: 14; v_call: TRBV19; cdr3_aa: CASTLGGLYTEAFF; cdr3_nt: TGTGCCAGTACCTTGGGGGGTCTCTACACTGAAGCTTTCTTT
clone_size: -; j_call: TRBJ1-2; d_call: -; cdr3_length: 16; v_call: TRBV5-6; cdr3_aa: CASSRNHPTGSGGYTF; cdr3_nt: TGTGCCAGCAGCCGAAACCACCCTACAGGGTCTGGTGGCTACACCTTC
clone_size: -; j_call: TRBJ1-6; d_call: -; cdr3_length: 16; v_call: TRBV10-3; cdr3_aa: CAISSDGSSYNSPLHF; cdr3_nt: TGTGCCATCAGCTCGGACGGGAGCTCCTATAATTCACCCCTCCACTTT
clone_size: -; j_call: TRBJ2-1; d_call: TRBD2; cdr3_length: 14; v_call: TRBV29-1; cdr3_aa: CSVSGLAGGPEQFF; cdr3_nt: TGCAGCGTGTCCGGACTAGCGGGGGGCCCTGAGCAGTTCTTC
clone_size: -; j_call: TRBJ2-7; d_call: -; cdr3_length: 15; v_call: TRBV7-9; cdr3_aa: CASSLYSYGNYEQYF; cdr3_nt: TGTGCCAGCAGCTTATATAGTTACGGGAACTACGAGCAGTACTTC
clone_size: -; j_call: TRBJ2-1; d_call: -; cdr3_length: 10; v_call: TRBV15; cdr3_aa: CATGSGEQFF; cdr3_nt: TGTGCCACAGGGTCGGGGGAGCAGTTCTTC
clone_size: -; j_call: TRBJ2-7; d_call: TRBD2; cdr3_length: 17; v_call: TRBV11-3; cdr3_aa: CASSLKVAGGPSCEQYF; cdr3_nt: TGTGCCAGCAGCCTTAAGGTGGCGGGAGGGCCGTCGTGCGAGCAGTACTTC
clone_size: few; j_call: TRBJ2-1; d_call: -; cdr3_length: 15; v_call: TRBV11-2; cdr3_aa: CASSLGASSYNEQFF; cdr3_nt: TGTGCCAGCAGCTTAGGCGCGAGCTCCTACAATGAGCAGTTCTTC
clone_size: -; j_call: TRBJ2-5; d_call: TRBD1; cdr3_length: 15; v_call: TRBV7-2; cdr3_aa: CASTPNRGGFETQYF; cdr3_nt: TGTGCCAGCACCCCCAACAGGGGCGGATTTGAGACCCAGTACTTC
clone_size: -; j_call: TRBJ1-5; d_call: -; cdr3_length: 13; v_call: TRBV27; cdr3_aa: CASSLQGNQPQHF; cdr3_nt: TGTGCCAGCAGTTTACAGGGGAATCAGCCCCAGCATTTT
clone_size: -; j_call: TRBJ2-7; d_call: -; cdr3_length: 14; v_call: TRBV4-1; cdr3_aa: CASSPGTGSYEQYF; cdr3_nt: TGCGCCAGCAGTCCCGGGACTGGTTCCTACGAGCAGTACTTC
clone_size: -; j_call: TRBJ1-6; d_call: TRBD1; cdr3_length: 15; v_call: TRBV5-1; cdr3_aa: CASSLSAGGPSPLHF; cdr3_nt: TGCGCCAGCAGCTTGTCGGCAGGGGGTCCCTCACCCCTCCACTTT
clone_size: -; j_call: TRBJ2-3; d_call: -; cdr3_length: 14; v_call: TRBV19; cdr3_aa: CASSISRERGTQYF; cdr3_nt: TGTGCCAGTAGTATCTCCAGGGAAAGAGGTACGCAGTATTTT
clone_size: once; j_call: TRBJ1-2; d_call: -; cdr3_length: 14; v_call: TRBV5-6; cdr3_aa: CASSLGAVYYGYTF; cdr3_nt: TGTGCCAGCAGCTTGGGGGCCGTTTACTATGGCTACACCTTC
clone_size: -; j_call: TRBJ1-5; d_call: TRBD1; cdr3_length: 18; v_call: TRBV5-8; cdr3_aa: CASSLGLLDRAENQPQHF; cdr3_nt: TGTGCCAGCAGCTTGGGGCTACTGGACAGGGCGGAAAATCAGCCCCAGCATTTT
clone_size: -; j_call: TRBJ1-1; d_call: -; cdr3_length: 13; v_call: TRBV7-2; cdr3_aa: CASRLQGNTEAFF; cdr3_nt: TGTGCCAGCAGACTCCAGGGAAACACTGAAGCTTTCTTT
clone_size: -; j_call: TRBJ1-1; d_call: TRBD1; cdr3_length: 14; v_call: TRBV19; cdr3_aa: CASTLGTGDTEAFF; cdr3_nt: TGTGCCAGTACCCTTGGGACAGGGGACACTGAAGCTTTCTTT
clone_size: -; j_call: TRBJ2-2; d_call: TRBD2; cdr3_length: 17; v_call: TRBV7-2; cdr3_aa: CASSLAGGGRGTGELFF; cdr3_nt: TGTGCCAGCAGCTTAGCCGGGGGCGGGAGGGGGACCGGGGAGCTGTTTTTT
clone_size: -; j_call: TRBJ2-5; d_call: TRBD2; cdr3_length: 15; v_call: TRBV6-5; cdr3_aa: CASSLSGGEIETQYF; cdr3_nt: TGTGCCAGCAGTTTGAGCGGGGGGGAAATCGAGACCCAGTACTTC
clone_size: -; j_call: TRBJ1-3; d_call: -; cdr3_length: 16; v_call: TRBV30; cdr3_aa: CAWRGGYLNAGNTIYF; cdr3_nt: TGTGCCTGGCGTGGCGGATACCTTAACGCGGGAAACACCATATATTTT
clone_size: few; j_call: TRBJ2-2; d_call: -; cdr3_length: 16; v_call: TRBV5-6; cdr3_aa: CASSHRGTIPSGELFF; cdr3_nt: TGTGCCAGCAGCCACCGTGGGACAATCCCCTCCGGGGAGCTGTTTTTT
clone_size: -; j_call: TRBJ1-2; d_call: -; cdr3_length: 13; v_call: TRBV27; cdr3_aa: CASSLRQGSGYTF; cdr3_nt: TGTGCCAGCAGTTTAAGGCAGGGGTCGGGCTACACCTTC
clone_size: -; j_call: TRBJ1-1; d_call: TRBD1; cdr3_length: 14; v_call: TRBV4-3; cdr3_aa: CASSQWTGIGEAFF; cdr3_nt: TGCGCCAGCAGCCAATGGACAGGTATCGGTGAAGCTTTCTTT
clone_size: -; j_call: TRBJ2-2; d_call: TRBD1; cdr3_length: 15; v_call: TRBV6-5; cdr3_aa: CASKGTGPNTGELFF; cdr3_nt: TGTGCCAGCAAGGGGACAGGGCCGAACACCGGGGAGCTGTTTTTT
clone_size: -; j_call: TRBJ2-5; d_call: -; cdr3_length: 13; v_call: TRBV18; cdr3_aa: CASSPRRGETQYF; cdr3_nt: TGTGCCAGCTCACCACGGCGCGGCGAGACCCAGTACTTC
clone_size: -; j_call: TRBJ2-3; d_call: TRBD2; cdr3_length: 18; v_call: TRBV7-2; cdr3_aa: CASSPSRASGGPKNTQYF; cdr3_nt: TGTGCCAGCAGCCCCTCGAGGGCTAGCGGGGGGCCTAAGAATACGCAGTATTTT
clone_size: few; j_call: TRBJ1-1; d_call: -; cdr3_length: 13; v_call: TRBV12-3/TRBV12-4; cdr3_aa: CASSTQGNTEAFF; cdr3_nt: TGTGCCAGCAGTACCCAGGGGAACACTGAAGCTTTCTTT
clone_size: -; j_call: TRBJ1-5; d_call: TRBD1; cdr3_length: 15; v_call: TRBV19; cdr3_aa: CASNSDRVGNQPQHF; cdr3_nt: TGTGCCAGTAACTCAGACAGGGTTGGCAATCAGCCCCAGCATTTT
clone_size: -; j_call: TRBJ1-1; d_call: -; cdr3_length: 15; v_call: TRBV25-1; cdr3_aa: CASSEFDRMNTEAFF; cdr3_nt: TGTGCCAGCAGTGAGTTCGACAGGATGAACACTGAAGCTTTCTTT
clone_size: -; j_call: TRBJ2-7; d_call: TRBD1; cdr3_length: 15; v_call: TRBV27; cdr3_aa: CASSPRTGGGYEQYF; cdr3_nt: TGTGCCAGCAGTCCCCGGACAGGGGGAGGGTACGAGCAGTACTTC
clone_size: -; j_call: TRBJ2-2; d_call: TRBD1; cdr3_length: 16; v_call: TRBV9; cdr3_aa: CASSLGQGGYTGELFF; cdr3_nt: TGTGCCAGCAGCTTGGGACAGGGTGGTTACACCGGGGAGCTGTTTTTT